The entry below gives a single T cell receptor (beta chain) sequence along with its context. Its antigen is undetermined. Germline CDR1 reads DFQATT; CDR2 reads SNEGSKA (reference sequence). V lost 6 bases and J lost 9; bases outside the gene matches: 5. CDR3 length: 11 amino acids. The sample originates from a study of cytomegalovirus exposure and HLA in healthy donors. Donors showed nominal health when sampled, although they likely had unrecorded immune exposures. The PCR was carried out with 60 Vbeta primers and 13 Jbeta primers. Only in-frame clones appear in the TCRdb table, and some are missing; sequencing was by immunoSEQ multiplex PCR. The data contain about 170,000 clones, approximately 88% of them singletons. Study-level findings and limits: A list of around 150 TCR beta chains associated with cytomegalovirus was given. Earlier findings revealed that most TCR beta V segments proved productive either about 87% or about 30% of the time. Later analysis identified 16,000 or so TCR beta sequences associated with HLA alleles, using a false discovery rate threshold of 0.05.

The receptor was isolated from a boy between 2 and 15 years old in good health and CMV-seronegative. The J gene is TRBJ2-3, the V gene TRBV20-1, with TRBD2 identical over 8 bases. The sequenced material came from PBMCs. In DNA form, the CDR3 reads TGCAGTGCGCAAACTAGCGGCACGCAGTATTTT. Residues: CSAQTSGTQYF.